This T cell receptor (beta chain) originates from a study of blood T cell repertoires in COVID-19. Across the study: Acute and convalescent COVID-19 samples came from the United States, Italy and Spain. From T cells, B-cell-depleted T cells, or PBMCs came the material, which was cDNA or gDNA.

Per the authors' pipeline: Cell counts per sample came from amplifying reference gene primers. Some clones are missing from TCRdb's copy, which holds only in-frame ones; the method was immunoSEQ multiplex PCR. V and J calls and clone size come straight from that table; D and trimming were deduced from the DNA. The sample includes 150,000 to 200,000 clones, roughly 80% of them seen just once. The CDR3 is made up of 15 amino acids. Trimming removed 8 bases from V and 4 bases from J, with 18 bases in between. In germline, CDR1 is MNHEY, CDR2 SVGAGI. What was sequenced was peripheral blood. This receptor was identified in a man aged 60 to 75 with active or convalescent COVID-19. The chain has TRBV6-5 and TRBJ2-1; the D gene is possibly TRBD2 (7 bases). CDR3 residues: CASGRGAALYNEQFF. CDR3 nucleotide sequence: TGTGCCAGCGGTCGGGGGGCGGCTTTGTACAATGAGCAGTTCTTC.